This T cell receptor (beta chain) is from a study of T cell clonality in common variable immunodeficiency. The germline V gene encodes CDR1 SGHRS and CDR2 YFSETQ. This CDR3 is 17 amino acids long. V was shortened by 4 bases and J by 5 bases, with 25 bases between the two germline ends. General observations from the study: Reportedly, TCR beta sequences from common variable immunodeficiency showed fewer deletions and N-nucleotide insertions.

The sample holds many counts of this clone. Its antigen is unidentified. The CDR3 end falls 3 residues outside the read, so it is completed with the germline J gene. TCRdb's table, derived via immunoSEQ multiplex PCR, lists solely in-frame clones and lacks some. Recorded here are more than 20,000 clones, with no singletons, and the ten leading clones hold about 2%. Sequenced sample: peripheral blood mononuclear cells. The chain has TRBV5-1 and TRBJ2-7; the D gene is possibly TRBD1 (5 bases). The sequence was obtained from a human donor with common variable immunodeficiency. This CDR3 reads CASSRRKLAGQSDEQYF. Partial CDR3 DNA: TGCGCCAGCAGCCGCCGGAAATTAGCAGGGCAAAGTGACGAG.